The 7 T cell receptor beta chains presented below share a single source sample, sequenced in a study of identical twins. TCRdb ran MiXCR on the 5' RACE reads and lists one entry per CDR3 protein. The sample lists under 800,000 distinct CDR3 sequences; roughly 20% were seen once. A further study also used this sample, focusing on T cells expressing NK-cell markers.

Source material: PBMCs. The receptors were gathered from a woman aged 18-29 years in good health.

This clonotype showed up just a few times. V is TRBV25-1 and J is TRBJ2-7; D might be TRBD2 (7 bases). The CDR3 runs 15 residues. Germline V gives CDR1 MGHDK, CDR2 SYGVNS. The V gene lost 8 bases and the J gene lost 5 bases, with 22 bases spanning the gap. CDR3 in amino acids: CASQGSGGGHDEQYF. In DNA form, the CDR3 reads TGTGCCAGCCAGGGGAGTGGCGGGGGCCACGACGAGCAGTACTTC.

This chain uses TRBV20-1 with TRBJ2-7; 7 nucleotides match TRBD1. From germline, CDR1 is DFQATT and CDR2 SNEGSKA (reference sequence). The V and J ends lost 0 bases and 4 bases, in that order; junction bases with no gene match: 12. The CDR3 has 16 residues. As DNA, the CDR3 is TGCAGTGCTAGAGATGGGCCCCTGCAGGGGGTGTACGAGCAGTACTTC. Translating gives CSARDGPLQGVYEQYF.

This clonotype was observed many times. The chain is built from TRBV20-1 and TRBJ2-7; weak D call: TRBD2 (6 bases). Trimming removed 3 bases from V and 3 bases from J, with 15 bases in between. Germline assignment: CDR1 DFQATT and CDR2 SNEGSKA (reference sequence). The length of the CDR3 is 14 residues. CDR3 nucleotide sequence: TGCAGTGCTAGTCCGAGGAGGGCCAGCTACGAGCAGTACTTC. It specifies CSASPRRASYEQYF.

The CDR3 DNA reads TGCAGTGCTATTTCAACGGGACTAGCATCCGATACGCAGTATTTT. Translated, it gives CSAISTGLASDTQYF. The chain has TRBV20-1 and TRBJ2-3; 9 bases fit TRBD2. This CDR3 contains 15 residues. With V trimmed by 4 bases and J by 6 bases, 11 bases remained unmatched. Germline-derived CDR1 and CDR2 are DFQATT and SNEGSKA (reference sequence).

The chain couples TRBV12-5 to TRBJ2-2, with 12 bases matching TRBD2. J was trimmed by 6 bases and V by 1 base; bases with no gene match: 0. The CDR3 consists of 15 residues. Germline V gene lookup returns CDR1 LGHNT and CDR2 FRNRAP. This CDR3 reads CASGLGLAGAGELFF. The CDR3 DNA follows: TGTGCTAGTGGTTTGGGACTAGCGGGAGCCGGGGAGCTGTTTTTT. Full variable domain (missing parts from reference TRBV12-5 and TRBJ2-2): DARVTQTPRHKVTEMGQEVTMRCQPILGHNTVFWYRQTMMQGLELLAYFRNRAPLDDSGMPKDRFSAEMPDATLATLKIQPSEPRDSAVYFCASGLGLAGAGELFFGEGSRLTVL.

The V and J genes are TRBV25-1 and TRBJ2-2; D unresolved. The CDR3 is made up of 14 amino acids. Germline V lookup: CDR1 MGHDK, CDR2 SYGVNS. With 0 bases removed from V and 1 base from J, the gap between germline ends came to 3 bases. CDR3 in amino acids: CASSEYKNTGELFF. The CDR3 DNA is TGTGCCAGCAGTGAATATAAGAACACCGGGGAGCTGTTTTTT.

This clonotype was picked up a small number of times. V and J are TRBV29-1 and TRBJ2-1; 8 nucleotides agree with TRBD2. With 3 bases clipped from V and 3 bases from J, the junction kept 4 bases outside the gene matches. Germline assignment: CDR1 SQVTM and CDR2 ANQGSEA. The CDR3 is 14 residues long. Written as DNA, the CDR3 is TGCAGCGTTGACCCGGGAGGGAGCTACAATGAGCAGTTCTTC. Translated: CSVDPGGSYNEQFF.